The clone carrying this T cell receptor (beta chain) has just a few counts. The antigen is undetermined. Sequenced material consisted of expressed TCRB transcripts (all of the isolated RNA was reverse transcribed). It was found that naive, central memory and regulatory T cell samples averaged around 3.5 million reads. Some clones are missing from TCRdb's copy, which holds only in-frame ones; the method was immunoSEQ multiplex PCR. Of roughly 100,000 clones in the sample, 25% to 35% were seen once. This sample is drawn from a study of beta chain features in type 1 diabetes. The CDR3 consists of 15 residues. Germline trimming cut 1 base from V and 16 bases from J; bases unmatched to any gene: 11. In germline, CDR1 is SGHDN, CDR2 FVKESK. Findings and limits, study-wide: Compared with healthy donors, patients appeared to share more similar naive, central memory and regulatory TCRB repertoires. TCRB CDR3s from Type 1 diabetes patients were moderately but significantly shorter in all four CD4+ subsets. Reads derived from cDNA could over-represent cells showing high TCR expression.

Sequenced material: central memory CD4+ T cells from blood. This chain links TRBV14 with TRBJ2-1, with 12 bases fitting TRBD2. The source of this sequence is a woman between 18 and 30 years old with type 1 diabetes. The CDR3 protein is CASSQGTSGASGSFF. CDR3 nucleotides: TGTGCCAGCAGCCAAGGGACTAGCGGGGCTTCTGGGTCATTCTTC.